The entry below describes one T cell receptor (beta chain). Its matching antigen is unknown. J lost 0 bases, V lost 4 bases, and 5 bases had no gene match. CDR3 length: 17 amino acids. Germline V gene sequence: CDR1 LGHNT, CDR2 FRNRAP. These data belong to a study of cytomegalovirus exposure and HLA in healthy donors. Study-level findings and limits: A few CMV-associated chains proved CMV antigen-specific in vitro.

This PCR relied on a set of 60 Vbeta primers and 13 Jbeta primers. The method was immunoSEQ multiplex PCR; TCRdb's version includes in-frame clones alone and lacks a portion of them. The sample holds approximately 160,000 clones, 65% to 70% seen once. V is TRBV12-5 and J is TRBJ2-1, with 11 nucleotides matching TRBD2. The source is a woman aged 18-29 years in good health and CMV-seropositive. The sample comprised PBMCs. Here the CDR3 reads CASGSRLAGGSYNEQFF. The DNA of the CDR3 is TGTGCTAGTGGTTCGCGTCTAGCGGGAGGCTCCTACAATGAGCAGTTCTTC.